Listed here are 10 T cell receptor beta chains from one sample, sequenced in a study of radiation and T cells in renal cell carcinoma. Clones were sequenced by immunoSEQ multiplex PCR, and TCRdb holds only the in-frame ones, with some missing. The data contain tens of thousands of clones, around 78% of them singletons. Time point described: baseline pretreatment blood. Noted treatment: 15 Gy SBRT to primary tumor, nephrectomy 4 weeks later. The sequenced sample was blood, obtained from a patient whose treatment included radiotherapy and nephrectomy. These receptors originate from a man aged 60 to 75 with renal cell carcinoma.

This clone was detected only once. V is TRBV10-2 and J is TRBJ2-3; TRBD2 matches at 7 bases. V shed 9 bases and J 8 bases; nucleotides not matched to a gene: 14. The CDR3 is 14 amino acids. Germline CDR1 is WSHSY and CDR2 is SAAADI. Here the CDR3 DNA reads TGCGCCAGGTATTTGATCGGTGGGGGGGGTACGCAGTATTTT. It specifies CARYLIGGGGTQYF.

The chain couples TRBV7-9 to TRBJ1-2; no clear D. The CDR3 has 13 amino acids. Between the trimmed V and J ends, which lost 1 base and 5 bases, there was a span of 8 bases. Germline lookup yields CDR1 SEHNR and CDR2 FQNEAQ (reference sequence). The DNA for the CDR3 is TGTGCCAGCAGCTTAGAGGCCGGGTATGGCTACACCTTC. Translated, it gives CASSLEAGYGYTF.

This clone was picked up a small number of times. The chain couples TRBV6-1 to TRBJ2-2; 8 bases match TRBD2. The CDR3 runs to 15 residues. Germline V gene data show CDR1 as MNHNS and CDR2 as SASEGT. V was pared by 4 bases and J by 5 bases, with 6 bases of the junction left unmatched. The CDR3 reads CASSVGGDQTGELFF. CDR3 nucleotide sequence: TGTGCCAGCAGTGTCGGGGGGGACCAAACCGGGGAGCTGTTTTTT.

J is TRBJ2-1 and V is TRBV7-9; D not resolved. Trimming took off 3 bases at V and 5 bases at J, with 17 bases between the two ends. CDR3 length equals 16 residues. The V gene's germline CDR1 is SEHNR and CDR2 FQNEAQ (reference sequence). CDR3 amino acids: CASSFMLSNTNNEQFF. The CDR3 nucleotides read TGTGCCAGCAGCTTCATGCTCTCGAACACTAACAATGAGCAGTTCTTC. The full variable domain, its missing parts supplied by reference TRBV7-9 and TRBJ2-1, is DTGVSQNPRHKITKRGQNVTFRCDPISEHNRLYWYRQTLGQGPEFLTYFQNEAQLEKSRLLSDRFSAERPKGSFSTLEIQRTEQGDSAMYLCASSFMLSNTNNEQFFGPGTRLTVL.

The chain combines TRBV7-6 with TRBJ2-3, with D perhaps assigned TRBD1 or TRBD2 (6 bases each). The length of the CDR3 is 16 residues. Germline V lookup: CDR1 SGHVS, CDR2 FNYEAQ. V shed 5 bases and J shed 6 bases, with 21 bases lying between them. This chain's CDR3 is CASSTTWGAGRDTQYF. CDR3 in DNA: TGTGCCAGCAGCACTACCTGGGGGGCCGGTAGGGATACGCAGTATTTT.

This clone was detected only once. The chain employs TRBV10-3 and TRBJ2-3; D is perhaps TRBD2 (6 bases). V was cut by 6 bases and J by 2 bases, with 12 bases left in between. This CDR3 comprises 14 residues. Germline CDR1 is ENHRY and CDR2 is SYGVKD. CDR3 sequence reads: CAISGGGNTDTQYF. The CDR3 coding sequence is TGTGCCATCAGCGGGGGTGGGAACACAGATACGCAGTATTTT.

This CDR3 reads CASRKQGVVEQYF. DNA for the CDR3: TGTGCCAGCAGAAAACAGGGGGTGGTGGAGCAGTACTTC. J is TRBJ2-7 and V is TRBV27, with TRBD1 matching over 8 bases. The V gene's germline CDR1 is MNHEY and CDR2 SMNVEV (reference sequence). CDR3 size: 13 residues. Trimming cost V 6 bases and J 7 bases; bases outside gene matches: 8.

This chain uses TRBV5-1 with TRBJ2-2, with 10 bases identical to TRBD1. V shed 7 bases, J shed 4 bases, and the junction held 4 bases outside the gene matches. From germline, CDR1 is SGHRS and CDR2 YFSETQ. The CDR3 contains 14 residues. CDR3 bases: TGCGCCAGCGGGACAGGGGAGGTCACCGGGGAGCTGTTTTTT. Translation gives CASGTGEVTGELFF.

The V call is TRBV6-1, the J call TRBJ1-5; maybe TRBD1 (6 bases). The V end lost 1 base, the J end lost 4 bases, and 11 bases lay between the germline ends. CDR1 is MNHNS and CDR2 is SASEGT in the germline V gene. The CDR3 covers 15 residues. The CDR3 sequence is CASSEVGGTNQPQHF. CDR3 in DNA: TGTGCCAGCAGTGAAGTAGGGGGGACGAATCAGCCCCAGCATTTT.

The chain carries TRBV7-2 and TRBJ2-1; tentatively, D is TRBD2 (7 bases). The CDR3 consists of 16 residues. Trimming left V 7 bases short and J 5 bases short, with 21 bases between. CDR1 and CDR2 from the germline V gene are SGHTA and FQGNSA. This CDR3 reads CASNPQGGGPNNEQFF. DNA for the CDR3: TGTGCCAGCAACCCTCAAGGGGGGGGGCCGAACAATGAGCAGTTCTTC.